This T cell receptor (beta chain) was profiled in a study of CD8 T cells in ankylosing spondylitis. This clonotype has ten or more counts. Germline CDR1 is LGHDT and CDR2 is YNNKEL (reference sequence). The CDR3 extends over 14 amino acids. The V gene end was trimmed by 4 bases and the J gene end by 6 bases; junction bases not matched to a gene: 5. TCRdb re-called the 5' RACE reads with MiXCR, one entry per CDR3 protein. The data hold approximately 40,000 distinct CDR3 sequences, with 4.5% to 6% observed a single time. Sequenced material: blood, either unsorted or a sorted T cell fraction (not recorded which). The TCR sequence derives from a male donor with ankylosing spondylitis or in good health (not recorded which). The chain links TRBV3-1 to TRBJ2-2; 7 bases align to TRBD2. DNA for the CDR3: TGTGCCAGCAGCCCCGGACTAGTCCCCGGGGAGCTGTTTTTT. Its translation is CASSPGLVPGELFF. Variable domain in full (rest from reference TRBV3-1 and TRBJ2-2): DTAVSQTPKYLVTQMGNDKSIKCEQNLGHDTMYWYKQDSKKFLKIMFSYNNKELIINETVPNRFSPKSPDKAHLNLHINSLELGDSAVYFCASSPGLVPGELFFGEGSRLTVL.